This T cell receptor beta chain was found in a study of graft-versus-host responses after intestinal transplantation. Study background: Each recipient received a multivisceral, liver-intestinal, or isolated intestinal graft. Anti-thymocyte globulin induction, then tacrolimus and steroids for about 3 years, went to all recipients.

Clones were read by immunoSEQ multiplex PCR, and TCRdb kept only the in-frame ones, dropping some. The sample holds 30,000 to 40,000 clones; over 90% are singletons and the top ten take approximately 20%. The CDR3 contains 15 residues. The V end lost 4 bases, the J end lost 1 base, and 14 bases lay between the germline ends. In germline, CDR1 is SGHKS, CDR2 YYEKEE (reference sequence). Study results and caveats: Among circulating GvH clones, peak levels were associated with early post-transplant declines in HvG clones. Marrow from the recipient contained GvH clones, some of which had appeared first in ileum or blood.

A word on this clone: Its antigen is not identified.

The source of this sequence is a human donor who was the organ donor for an intestinal transplant. V and J are TRBV5-5 and TRBJ1-1; a weak D match, TRBD1 (5 bases). The material sequenced was unstimulated CD8+ T cells sorted from spleen or lymph node cells, taken before transplant. CDR3 DNA sequence: TGTGCCAGCAGCCCGTCTGGGACGAAGAACACTGAAGCTTTCTTT. Its protein product is CASSPSGTKNTEAFF.